This T cell receptor beta chain emerged from a study of T cell responses to AZD1222 COVID-19 vaccine. Turning to the study itself: Second doses that came at about 4 or about 12 weeks were put together.

Study-level points and caveats: Clonal diversity was possibly underestimated; the donors were predominantly white British and more often female.

Details on this clone: Its matching antigen is unknown.

Germline lookup yields CDR1 MNHEY and CDR2 SMNVEV (reference sequence). There are 15 residues in the CDR3. Trimming stripped 8 bases from V and 1 base from J, with 17 bases between. TCRdb's table, derived via immunoSEQ multiplex PCR, lists solely in-frame clones and lacks some. Found here are around 120,000 clones, around 85% of them singletons; the top ten hold roughly 1.6%. Sequencing used peripheral blood, obtained on day 0 of AZD1222 vaccination. This clonotype originated in an adult in good health. The rearrangement links TRBV27 to TRBJ2-5, with TRBD2 as a possible D gene (6 bases). The CDR3 sequence: CASLRDLSPQETQYF. The CDR3 nucleotides are TGTGCCAGCCTTAGGGACTTGTCTCCCCAAGAGACCCAGTACTTC.